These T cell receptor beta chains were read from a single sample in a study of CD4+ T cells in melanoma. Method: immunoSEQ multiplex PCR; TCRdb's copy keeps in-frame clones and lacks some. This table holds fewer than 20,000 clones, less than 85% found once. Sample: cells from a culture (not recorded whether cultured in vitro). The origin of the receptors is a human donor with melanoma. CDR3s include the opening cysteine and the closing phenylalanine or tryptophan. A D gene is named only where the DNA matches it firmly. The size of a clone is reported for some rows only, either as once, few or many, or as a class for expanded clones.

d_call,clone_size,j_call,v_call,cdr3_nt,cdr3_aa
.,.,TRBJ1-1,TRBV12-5,TGTGCTAGTGGTTTAAACCTCCAGGGCGGGGGAGACACTGAAGCTTTCTTT,CASGLNLQGGGDTEAFF
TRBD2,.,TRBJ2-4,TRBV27,TGTGCCAGCAGTTTATTGGGTAGCGGGGGTCGTGGAAACATTCAGTACTTC,CASSLLGSGGRGNIQYF
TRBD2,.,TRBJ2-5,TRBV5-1,TGCGCCAGCAGCTTGTTATCGGGGGGTGAAGAGACCCAGTACTTC,CASSLLSGGEETQYF
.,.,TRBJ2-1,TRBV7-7,TGTGCCAGCAGCTCGTCCGAGGGGAATGAGCAGTTCTTC,CASSSSEGNEQFF
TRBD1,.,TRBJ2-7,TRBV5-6,TGTGCCAGCAGCTTGGGAGGCCCAGGGGGTACCTACGAGCAGTACTTC,CASSLGGPGGTYEQYF
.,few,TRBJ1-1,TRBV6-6,TGTGCCAGCAGTTACGAGTCGGACACTGAAGCTTTCTTT,CASSYESDTEAFF
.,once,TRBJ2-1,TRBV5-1,TGCGCCAGCAGCGCCGGAGGGGGGGACAATGAGCAGTTCTTC,CASSAGGGDNEQFF
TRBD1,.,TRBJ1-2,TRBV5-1,TGCGCCAGCAGCTTGGGGACAGGGTTGAGTGATGGCTACACCTTC,CASSLGTGLSDGYTF
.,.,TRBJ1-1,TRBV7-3,TGTGCCAGCAGCTTAAGCGGGAACACTGAAGCTTTCTTT,CASSLSGNTEAFF
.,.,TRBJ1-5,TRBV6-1,TGTGCCAGCCATGAGGGGGGCGTTTTGCAGCCCCAGCATTTT,CASHEGGVLQPQHF
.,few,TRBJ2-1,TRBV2,TGTGCCAGCAGTGCCCGGAATGAGCAGTTCTTC,CASSARNEQFF